The sequence of this TCR beta chain was determined in a study of blood T cell repertoires in COVID-19. Study information: Sites in the United States, Italy and Spain provided acute and convalescent COVID-19 samples. PBMCs, B-cell-depleted T cells, or T cells provided the cDNA or gDNA that made up the material.

V lost 4 bases to trimming and J lost 6 bases, with 13 bases between them. This CDR3 is 13 amino acids long. Germline lookup yields CDR1 SGHDT and CDR2 YYEEEE. The sample holds a few counts of this clone. Libraries were prepared by immunoSEQ multiplex PCR; TCRdb keeps only in-frame clonotypes and omits some of them. The table lists 150,000 to 180,000 clones, around 83% of them singletons. The receptor comes from a woman aged 60 to 75 with acute or convalescent COVID-19. Sequenced: peripheral blood. The V gene is TRBV5-6, the J gene TRBJ2-5; no reliable D call. In DNA form, the CDR3 reads TGTGCCAGCAGCAAGGTCGAGGTTAAGACCCAGTACTTC. Translated: CASSKVEVKTQYF.